The rows below give T cell receptor beta chains drawn from one sample of a study of T cell changes during pregnancy in multiple sclerosis. The assay was immunoSEQ multiplex PCR, and TCRdb's table has in-frame clones only and misses some. The data contain tens of thousands of clones, about 91% of them singletons. The sequencing here drew on CD4+ T cells from peripheral blood mononuclear cells, taken in the third trimester of pregnancy. All receptors derive from a female donor in good health, enrolled as a control in a pregnancy study. The CDR3 runs from the conserved cysteine through the conserved F or W. Each record gives: clone size, J gene, V gene, D gene, CDR3 DNA, CDR3 protein. D genes are given only for firm matches. The size entry is marked missing in some rows and otherwise reads once, few, many or a size class.

NA	TRBJ1-6	TRBV5-6	NA	TGTGCCAGCAGCTTTCGGGTGAACTCACCCCTCCACTTT	CASSFRVNSPLHF
NA	TRBJ2-3	TRBV7-2	NA	TGTGCCAGCAGCTTAATGGCTGCACCTAGCACAGATACGCAGTATTTT	CASSLMAAPSTDTQYF
NA	TRBJ2-3	TRBV5-4	NA	TGTGCCAGCAGCTTAAACCCTACAGGCGCGGATACGCAGTATTTT	CASSLNPTGADTQYF
few	TRBJ1-6	TRBV7-2	TRBD1	TGTGCCAGCAGCTTGAGAGGGACAGGGGATGGGGGTTCACCCCTCCACTTT	CASSLRGTGDGGSPLHF
NA	TRBJ1-1	TRBV27	NA	TGTGCCAGCAGTCCCGGGAGGTGGGCATACACTGAAGCTTTCTTT	CASSPGRWAYTEAFF
once	TRBJ1-1	TRBV29-1	NA	TGCAGCGACACGCGAGGGCAGAACACTGAAGCTTTCTTT	CSDTRGQNTEAFF
NA	TRBJ1-6	TRBV5-1	NA	TGCGCCAGCAGCTCATTCTCGGACAGAGATAATTCACCCCTCCACTTT	CASSSFSDRDNSPLHF
few	TRBJ1-5	TRBV18	TRBD1	TGTGCCAGCTCACCAGCCGGGACAGGGGGAGAACAGCCCCAGCATTTT	CASSPAGTGGEQPQHF
NA	TRBJ2-7	TRBV15	NA	TGTGCCACCAGCAGAGATCACGCTAGCTGGGAGCAGTACTTC	CATSRDHASWEQYF
NA	TRBJ1-1	TRBV27	NA	TGTGCCAGCCGTGGGCAACAGGGCGGGACTGAAGCTTTCTTT	CASRGQQGGTEAFF
NA	TRBJ2-3	TRBV5-4	TRBD1	TGTGCCAGCAGCTTCCGTCGGCAGGGGGCATCCCGGTTGGTTACGCAGTATTTT	CASSFRRQGASRLVTQYF
once	TRBJ2-3	TRBV19	NA	TGTGCTTGGCCTGGCACAGATACGCAGTATTTT	CAWPGTDTQYF
NA	TRBJ2-7	TRBV2	NA	TGTGCCACCCAGCCGGGAGTTAGGTCCTACGAGCAGTACTTC	CATQPGVRSYEQYF
NA	TRBJ2-1	TRBV7-6	TRBD2	TGTGCCAGCAGCTTAGCGTTGGGCGGGGGGAATGAGCAGTTCTTC	CASSLALGGGNEQFF
NA	TRBJ2-2	TRBV11-3	TRBD1	TGTGCCAGCAGCCCGACAGGGGGCGGCACCGGGGAGCTGTTTTTT	CASSPTGGGTGELFF
NA	TRBJ2-3	TRBV11-2	TRBD1	TGTGCCAGCAGCCCCGGACAGGGGGTGTTAAATACGCAGTATTTT	CASSPGQGVLNTQYF
NA	TRBJ1-2	TRBV9	NA	TGTGCCAGCAGTGACTCCCCGGGATCCTATGGCTACACCTTC	CASSDSPGSYGYTF
NA	TRBJ1-6	TRBV27	NA	TGTGCCAGCAGTTTAGAATGGGCCCATAATTCACCCCTCCACTTT	CASSLEWAHNSPLHF
NA	TRBJ2-5	TRBV19	NA	TGTGCCAGTACCGGGTCCAGGGATTGGGAGACCCAGTACTTC	CASTGSRDWETQYF
NA	TRBJ1-5	TRBV27	TRBD1	TGTGCCAGCAGCCCTTCGACAGGGATCGGCAATCAGCCCCAGCATTTT	CASSPSTGIGNQPQHF
few	TRBJ1-4	TRBV18	NA	TGTGCCAGCTCACCCTGGCAGGGGCATGAAAAACTGTTTTTT	CASSPWQGHEKLFF
NA	TRBJ2-7	TRBV30	TRBD1	TGTGCCTATTGGGGGGGACAGGGCTCCTACGAGCAGTACTTC	CAYWGGQGSYEQYF
NA	TRBJ2-7	TRBV6-6	NA	TGTGCCAGCAGTTACTCACAGGGTAGGTTGGACGAGCAGTACTTC	CASSYSQGRLDEQYF
NA	TRBJ2-2	TRBV5-4	NA	TGTGCCAGCAGCTTGATCTCGTACACCGGGGAGCTGTTTTTT	CASSLISYTGELFF
NA	TRBJ2-2	TRBV5-1	NA	TGCGCCAGCAGCAAGGGGGACGGGGAGCTGTTTTTT	CASSKGDGELFF
NA	TRBJ1-5	TRBV7-2	NA	TGTGCCAGCAGCACCCAAACGGAGCCCCAGCATTTT	CASSTQTEPQHF
NA	TRBJ1-1	TRBV2	TRBD1	TGTGCCAGCAGTGTTCGACAGGGCGGGACTGAAGCTTTCTTT	CASSVRQGGTEAFF
NA	TRBJ1-3	TRBV18	NA	TGTGCCAGCTCACCACCGAGCGGTTACTCTGGAAACACCATATATTTT	CASSPPSGYSGNTIYF
NA	TRBJ1-3	TRBV9	NA	TGTGCCAGCAGCGTCGAGGGAAGCTCTGGAAACACCATATATTTT	CASSVEGSSGNTIYF
once	TRBJ2-5	TRBV7-3	TRBD1	TGTGCCAGCAGCGTTACAGGGGGCCGTGAGACCCAGTACTTC	CASSVTGGRETQYF
NA	TRBJ1-1	TRBV29-1	NA	TGCAGCGGGGCCGTTACCATGAACACTGAAGCTTTCTTT	CSGAVTMNTEAFF
NA	TRBJ1-3	TRBV5-1	NA	TGCGCCAGCAACGACACCTCTGGAAACACCATATATTTT	CASNDTSGNTIYF
NA	TRBJ1-5	TRBV19	TRBD1	TGTGCCAGTAGTAGGGGACAGGGGGCCTCGTTTCAGCCCCAGCATTTT	CASSRGQGASFQPQHF
NA	TRBJ2-2	TRBV19	TRBD2	TGTGCCAGTAGTATTTCCGGAGCGGGGCGGACCGGGGAGCTGTTTTTT	CASSISGAGRTGELFF
once	TRBJ1-5	TRBV30	NA	TGTGCCTGGAATCGAGGGTGGGGCAATCAGCCCCAGCATTTT	CAWNRGWGNQPQHF
NA	TRBJ1-2	TRBV7-8	TRBD1	TGTGCCAGCAGCTTTAGGGGGCAAGACTATGGCTACACCTTC	CASSFRGQDYGYTF
once	TRBJ2-5	TRBV11-3	NA	TGTGCCAGCAGCTCCCCCACCTCTCAGGGTGAGACCCAGTACTTC	CASSSPTSQGETQYF
NA	TRBJ1-2	TRBV19	TRBD1	TGTGCCAGTAGACCCCACGGAGGGGGCATGATCTATGGCTACACCTTC	CASRPHGGGMIYGYTF
NA	TRBJ1-1	TRBV10-2	NA	TGCGCCAGCAGTGAGTCAAGAGTCACTGAAGCTTTCTTT	CASSESRVTEAFF
once	TRBJ2-2	TRBV10-3	TRBD2	TGTGCCATCAGTGAGGTGATAGCGGGGAGGGCCGGGGAGCTGTTTTTT	CAISEVIAGRAGELFF
NA	TRBJ1-2	TRBV15	NA	TGTGCCACCAGCAGGCCTCAGGGGTACTATGGCTACACCTTC	CATSRPQGYYGYTF
NA	TRBJ2-1	TRBV30	TRBD2	TGTGCCTGGAGCGCGGGGGGGCCCTACAATGAGCAGTTCTTC	CAWSAGGPYNEQFF